Reported below is one T cell receptor beta chain. This record comes from a study of control samples from healthy donors and cancer patients. TCRdb keeps only in-frame clones here, not all; method: immunoSEQ multiplex PCR. The top ten clones hold about an eighth of a sample with around 250,000 clones, around 79% of them seen once. CDR1 LNHDA and CDR2 SQIVND come from the germline V gene (reference sequence). The CDR3 is made up of 11 amino acids. The V gene lost 6 bases and the J gene lost 10 bases, with 10 bases spanning the gap. The source is a woman aged 55-70 years with lung cancer. Sequences were obtained from PBMCs. The chain recombines TRBV19 with TRBJ2-1; D tentatively fits TRBD1 or TRBD2 (5 bases each). CDR3 sequence (DNA): TGTGCCAGTAGGGGACGGGACGAGCAGTTCTTC. This translates into CASRGRDEQFF. Full variable domain (remainder filled in from reference TRBV19 and TRBJ2-1): DGGITQSPKYLFRKEGQNVTLSCEQNLNHDAMYWYRQDPGQGLRLIYYSQIVNDFQKGDIAEGYSVSREKKESFPLTVTSAQKNPTAFYLCASRGRDEQFFGPGTRLTVL.